This record concerns one TCR beta chain sequence. Its antigen is unknown. The PCR used 60 Vbeta and 13 Jbeta primers. Sequencing used immunoSEQ multiplex PCR; TCRdb keeps in-frame clones, though not all of them. Here the sample spans 150,000 to 200,000 clones, about two thirds being singletons. Every donor was a healthy person donating bone marrow. This sample stems from a study of cytomegalovirus exposure and HLA in healthy donors. Findings of the study overall: A later analysis showed HLA-associated TCR beta chains outstripping equally common others in clonal expansion. In a later analysis, a missense DCLRE1C variant was linked to TCR beta V- and J-gene trimming.

J was trimmed by 2 bases and V by 5 bases; bases with no gene match: 11. Germline-derived CDR1 and CDR2 are SGHTA and FQGNSA. There are 17 residues in the CDR3. The sequence was obtained from a woman between 18 and 29 years old in good health and CMV-seropositive. The gene calls are TRBV7-2 and TRBJ2-3; 9 bases are a match to TRBD2. The sample comprised PBMCs. This chain's CDR3 is CASSLAGSGGPTDTQYF. The CDR3 coding sequence is TGTGCCAGCAGCCTTGCCGGTAGCGGGGGCCCCACAGATACGCAGTATTTT.